Sequencing of this TCR beta chain was carried out in a study of CD8+ T cells in alopecia areata. Regarding this clone: Its antigen is currently unknown.

RNA was extracted and reverse transcribed into cDNA as the sequencing template. Only in-frame clones appear in the TCRdb table, and some are missing; sequencing was by immunoSEQ multiplex PCR. The profile shows over 150,000 clones, approximately 57% of them singletons. General study findings and limits: A large proportion of expanded lesional clones were detected persisting in scalp and blood during tofacitinib.

The treatment: oral pan-JAK inhibitor, 5-10 mg twice daily. Researchers took lesional scalp punch biopsies and peripheral blood from people who were alopecia areata patients. V gave up 3 bases and J gave up 3 bases, with 8 bases separating them. The V gene's germline CDR1 is MNHEY and CDR2 SMNVEV (reference sequence). This CDR3 is 13 amino acids long. The sample here was CD4+ T cells sorted from blood, taken at week 24, from a patient treated with tofacitinib. This TCR came from a human donor with alopecia areata. The chain is built from TRBV27 and TRBJ1-2; unclear D gene. CDR3 DNA sequence: TGTGCCAGCAGTTTTCAAGCCTACTATGGCTACACCTTC. Amino acids: CASSFQAYYGYTF.